This is a list of T cell receptor beta chains from one sample in a study of blood T cell repertoires in COVID-19. Libraries were prepared by immunoSEQ multiplex PCR; TCRdb keeps only in-frame clonotypes and omits some of them. In the table there are about 150,000 clones, 65% to 85% of which are singletons. Source material: PBMCs or T cells enriched from blood (not recorded which). The receptors shown here come from a woman aged 50 to 65 who had been exposed to COVID-19. Both conserved end residues are part of each CDR3. D genes are given only for firm matches. For some rows the clone size is stated as once, few or many, or as a class when expanded; others skip it.

TRBD1	TRBV5-1	TRBJ1-5	NA	17	TGCGCCAGCAGCCTTGGACAGGGGGCCTATGACAATCAGCCCCAGCATTTT	CASSLGQGAYDNQPQHF
NA	TRBV28	TRBJ2-2	NA	12	TGTGCCAGCTCCCCTATTGCCGGGGAGCTGTTTTTT	CASSPIAGELFF
NA	TRBV3-1/TRBV3-2	TRBJ1-6	NA	14	TGTGCCAGCAGAACCACAGGGTGGACTTCACCCCTCCACTTT	CASRTTGWTSPLHF
NA	TRBV10-3	TRBJ2-1	NA	11	TGTGCCATCAGTACCGGTAATGAGCAGTTCTTC	CAISTGNEQFF
NA	TRBV5-4	TRBJ2-5	NA	14	TGTGCCAGCAGCTTGCGCGACAGCCAAGAGACCCAGTACTTC	CASSLRDSQETQYF
NA	TRBV5-1	TRBJ2-2	NA	13	TGCGCCAGCAGCTTGAAGGTCCGGGAGGAGCTGTTTTTT	CASSLKVREELFF
NA	TRBV11-2	TRBJ2-2	NA	14	TGTGCCAGCAGCTTTTCAGGCCCCACCGGGGAGCTGTTTTTT	CASSFSGPTGELFF
NA	TRBV4-1	TRBJ2-4	NA	17	TGCGCCAGCAGCCAAGAGGGTCCGGGAAGAGCCAAAAACATTCAGTACTTC	CASSQEGPGRAKNIQYF
NA	TRBV27	TRBJ1-3	NA	13	TGTGCCAGCAGTTCCCACTCTGGAAACACCATATATTTT	CASSSHSGNTIYF
TRBD1	TRBV7-2	TRBJ2-7	once	14	TGTGCCAGCAGCCCTCGACAGGGGCCCTACGAGCAGTACTTC	CASSPRQGPYEQYF
TRBD2	TRBV7-2	TRBJ2-7	NA	16	TGTGCCAGCAGCTTAGCGGCCGCTAGCGGGGGTTACGAGCAGTACTTC	CASSLAAASGGYEQYF
NA	TRBV5-1	TRBJ2-7	NA	14	TGCGCCAGCAGCTTGGATGCCAGGGGTGTTGAGCAGTACTTC	CASSLDARGVEQYF
NA	TRBV2	TRBJ1-1	NA	13	TGTGCCAGCAATAACAGGGTGAACACTGAAGCTTTCTTT	CASNNRVNTEAFF
NA	TRBV11-3	TRBJ2-5	NA	13	TGTGCCAGCAGCCCCGCGGTGGCGGAGACCCAGTACTTC	CASSPAVAETQYF
NA	TRBV3-1/TRBV3-2	TRBJ2-3	NA	16	TGTGCCAGCAGCCAGCGAGGCGGGGGCCCCACAGATACGCAGTATTTT	CASSQRGGGPTDTQYF
TRBD1	TRBV13	TRBJ2-7	NA	15	TGTGCCAGCAGCGGGACCGGGACAGGGGGATACGAGCAGTACTTC	CASSGTGTGGYEQYF
TRBD1	TRBV5-4	TRBJ1-4	NA	14	TGTGCCAGCAGGCGACAGGGGGCTAATGAAAAACTGTTTTTT	CASRRQGANEKLFF
TRBD1	TRBV7-9	TRBJ2-7	few	15	TGTGCCAGCAGCGCCTCAGGACAGGCCGCCTACGAGCAGTACTTC	CASSASGQAAYEQYF
NA	TRBV5-5	TRBJ1-2	NA	16	TGTGCCAGCAGCTTAGGACAGATAAACCTTAACTATGGCTACACCTTC	CASSLGQINLNYGYTF
TRBD2	TRBV5-4	TRBJ2-4	NA	15	TGTGCCAGCAGAACAGCGGGGGCGGCCAAAAACATTCAGTACTTC	CASRTAGAAKNIQYF
NA	TRBV11-2	TRBJ2-7	NA	18	TGTGCCAGCAGCTCAGTCCAGGGCTCGTCGGGTTTCTCCTACGAGCAGTACTTC	CASSSVQGSSGFSYEQYF
NA	TRBV28	TRBJ2-1	NA	16	TGTGCCAGAAGTTTTGTCGAGAAGAGCTCCTACAATGAGCAGTTCTTC	CARSFVEKSSYNEQFF
TRBD2	TRBV5-5	TRBJ2-3	NA	16	TGTGCCAGCAGCCCAGGACTAGCGGGAGTGATAGATACGCAGTATTTT	CASSPGLAGVIDTQYF
TRBD1	TRBV6-4	TRBJ1-1	NA	15	TGTGCCAGCAGTCCACCGGGACAGGGGGCGGAAGAAGCTTTCTTT	CASSPPGQGAEEAFF
NA	TRBV12-3/TRBV12-4	TRBJ2-1	NA	13	TGTGCCAGCAGTCCAGGGGTGGACAATGAGCAGTTCTTC	CASSPGVDNEQFF
NA	TRBV6-4	TRBJ1-2	NA	14	TGTGCCAGCAGGACAGATGGCCCAGAATGGGGCTACACCTTC	CASRTDGPEWGYTF
TRBD1	TRBV13	TRBJ1-6	once	15	TGTGCCAGCAGCTTAGGGACAGGGGTAAATTCACCCCTCCACTTT	CASSLGTGVNSPLHF
NA	TRBV6-5	TRBJ1-1	NA	14	TGTGCCAGCAGTAGGGGTAGGCAAAACACTGAAGCTTTCTTT	CASSRGRQNTEAFF
TRBD1	TRBV19	TRBJ1-1	NA	14	TGTGCCAGTAGTTCACGGGACAGTACCCCTGAAGCTTTCTTT	CASSSRDSTPEAFF
NA	TRBV7-7	TRBJ2-1	NA	13	TGTGCTAGCAGCTTAGGTGAGAGGAATGAGCAGTTCTTC	CASSLGERNEQFF
NA	TRBV10-3	TRBJ1-1	NA	13	TGTGCCATCAGTTATGCCCGGGACACTGAAGCTTTCTTT	CAISYARDTEAFF
NA	TRBV24-1	TRBJ2-5	NA	15	TGTGCCACCAGTGAGGGGCAAAGGGGAGGAGAGACCCAGTACTTC	CATSEGQRGGETQYF
NA	TRBV5-1	TRBJ2-1	NA	14	TGCGCCAGCAGCTTGCAGGACAGCTACAATGAGCAGTTCTTC	CASSLQDSYNEQFF
TRBD2	TRBV5-1	TRBJ2-7	NA	18	TGCGCCAGCAGCTTGTTAGGACTAGCGGGAGGATCTCCCTACGAGCAGTACTTC	CASSLLGLAGGSPYEQYF
TRBD1	TRBV11-2	TRBJ1-6	NA	15	TGTGCCAGCAGCCCCAGACAGGGATCATCTTCACCCCTCCACTTT	CASSPRQGSSSPLHF
NA	TRBV7-9	TRBJ1-3	NA	16	TGTGCCAGCAGCCATGCCACAGGACCGTCGGGAAACACCATATATTTT	CASSHATGPSGNTIYF
TRBD1	TRBV6-2/TRBV6-3	TRBJ1-5	NA	15	TGTGCCAGCAGTTTTGGGACAGGGGGCTTGCAGCCCCAGCATTTT	CASSFGTGGLQPQHF
TRBD2	TRBV4-2	TRBJ2-7	NA	17	TGTGCCAGCAGCCAAGAAGGCTCGCGGGGGGCCTCCTACGAGCAGTACTTC	CASSQEGSRGASYEQYF
TRBD2	TRBV27	TRBJ2-2	NA	15	TGTGCCAGCACAGCAGCGGGGGGGCATACCGGGGAGCTGTTTTTT	CASTAAGGHTGELFF
NA	TRBV2	TRBJ2-3	NA	12	TGTGCCAAATCCTACGGCACAGATACGCAGTATTTT	CAKSYGTDTQYF
TRBD1	TRBV6-2/TRBV6-3	TRBJ2-3	once	15	TGTGCCAGCAGTACCCCGGACAGGGGACGAGGTACGCAGTATTTT	CASSTPDRGRGTQYF
NA	TRBV6-5	TRBJ1-2	few	14	TGTGCCAGCAGTTCCCAGGGAGGAGGGCATGGCTACACCTTC	CASSSQGGGHGYTF
NA	TRBV7-2	TRBJ2-1	NA	11	TGTGCCAGCAGCCTAGCTGTAGAGCAGTTCTTC	CASSLAVEQFF
TRBD2	TRBV6-4	TRBJ2-1	NA	16	TGTGCCAGCAGTGCCTCACTAGCGGGCCCCTACAATGAGCAGTTCTTC	CASSASLAGPYNEQFF
TRBD2	TRBV2	TRBJ2-3	few	15	TGTGCCAGCAGTGTCCTAGCGGGGGGAGCAGATACGCAGTATTTT	CASSVLAGGADTQYF
TRBD2	TRBV4-1	TRBJ2-1	NA	16	TGCGCCAGCAGCCAAGATCAGGGGACTAGCCGCCGGGAGCAGTTCTTC	CASSQDQGTSRREQFF
TRBD1	TRBV30	TRBJ1-6	NA	13	TGTGCCTGGGCAGGGGGAACGAATTCACCCCTCCACTTT	CAWAGGTNSPLHF
TRBD1	TRBV18	TRBJ1-4	few	17	TGTGCCAGCTCACCTCTCGGGACAGCAGCAACTAATGAAAAACTGTTTTTT	CASSPLGTAATNEKLFF
NA	TRBV18	TRBJ2-5	NA	12	TGTGCCAGCTCACGAACCCGGGAGACCCAGTACTTC	CASSRTRETQYF
TRBD2	TRBV4-1	TRBJ2-1	once	16	TGCGCCAGCAGCCAAGAGCTAGCGGGAGAATCATATGAGCAGTTCTTC	CASSQELAGESYEQFF
NA	TRBV27	TRBJ1-5	NA	12	TGTGCCAGCAGTTTACGGAGCGGGCCCCAGCATTTT	CASSLRSGPQHF
TRBD1	TRBV2	TRBJ2-2	NA	15	TGTGCCAGCAGTGAAAGGACAGGGGGCACCGGGGAGCTGTTTTTT	CASSERTGGTGELFF
TRBD2	TRBV7-8	TRBJ2-5	NA	16	TGTGCCAGCAGCCCAGGCCGGTCGGGAGGGCAAGAGACCCAGTACTTC	CASSPGRSGGQETQYF
TRBD1	TRBV2	TRBJ1-1	NA	17	TGTGCCAGCACCGCCCGGACAGGCAGCCTCGTGGGAACTGAAGCTTTCTTT	CASTARTGSLVGTEAFF
NA	TRBV7-9	TRBJ1-1	once	13	TGTGCCAGCAGCTTAGGCAGGGTCACTGAAGCTTTCTTT	CASSLGRVTEAFF
NA	TRBV14	TRBJ1-2	NA	14	TGTGCCAGCAGCCAATCTGGCAGGCACTATGGCTACACCTTC	CASSQSGRHYGYTF
NA	TRBV10-3	TRBJ1-6	few	14	TGTGCCATCAGTGAGTTTAGCGGTAATTCACCCCTCCACTTT	CAISEFSGNSPLHF
NA	TRBV29-1	TRBJ2-1	NA	12	TGCAGCGTTGAAGAACTAGCTAATGAGCAGTTCTTC	CSVEELANEQFF
NA	TRBV5-1	TRBJ1-3	NA	16	TGCGCCAGCAGCACCATGGGAGGGGGAGCTGGAAACACCATATATTTT	CASSTMGGGAGNTIYF